This entry is about one TCR beta chain. With V trimmed by 3 bases and J by 7 bases, 14 bases remained unmatched. CDR3 length equals 15 residues. CDR1 and CDR2 from the germline V gene are GTSNPN and SVGIG (reference sequence). The sample comes from a study of cytomegalovirus exposure and HLA in healthy donors. Amplification used 60 Vbeta primers and 13 Jbeta primers. Libraries were prepared by immunoSEQ multiplex PCR; TCRdb keeps only in-frame clonotypes and omits some of them. The repertoire table contains about 51,000 clones. The material sequenced was PBMCs. The TCR sequence derives from a female donor in good health and CMV-seronegative. The gene calls are TRBV30 and TRBJ2-7; 8 positions match TRBD2. CDR3 DNA sequence: TGTGCCTGGAGCGCTTTAGCCAGCGGGAGAGGAGAGCAGTACTTC. This translates into CAWSALASGRGEQYF.